This is a list of T cell receptor beta chains from one sample in a study of T cell responses to AZD1222 COVID-19 vaccine. Generated by immunoSEQ multiplex PCR, the TCRdb table keeps only in-frame clones and is missing some. The sample has roughly 30,000 clones, about 80% seen once. Sequenced here: peripheral blood, sampled 28 days after the second AZD1222 dose. Source of these receptors: an adult who received the AZD1222 COVID-19 vaccine. Each CDR3 is given with its conserved first and last residue. The order of the fields is D gene, J gene, V gene, CDR3 length, clone size, CDR3 protein, CDR3 DNA. A D gene is named only where the DNA matches it firmly. Expanded clones get a size class; other rows say once, few or many, or leave the size out.

- TRBJ2-5 TRBV5-6 14 - CASSFRTGQETQYF TGTGCCAGCAGCTTTAGAACAGGACAAGAGACCCAGTACTTC
TRBD1 TRBJ2-2 TRBV6-6 15 - CASSGTGQGTGELFF TGTGCCAGCAGTGGGACGGGACAGGGGACCGGGGAGCTGTTTTTT
- TRBJ1-5 TRBV12-3/TRBV12-4 13 - CASSLESNQPQHF TGTGCCAGCAGTTTGGAGAGCAATCAGCCCCAGCATTTT
TRBD1 TRBJ1-6 TRBV11-3 15 few CASSLNSRQGSPLHF TGTGCCAGCAGCCTCAATTCCCGACAGGGATCACCCCTCCACTTT
- TRBJ2-5 TRBV7-8 13 - CASSPLRGETQYF TGTGCCAGCAGCCCCCTCCGGGGAGAGACCCAGTACTTC
- TRBJ2-1 TRBV19 13 - CATETTPYNEQFF TGTGCCACTGAGACCACCCCCTACAATGAGCAGTTCTTC
- TRBJ2-3 TRBV5-4 13 - CASSSFSADTQYF TGTGCCAGCAGCTCGTTTTCAGCGGATACGCAGTATTTT
- TRBJ2-1 TRBV19 14 - CASSPKQGYNEQFF TGTGCCAGTAGTCCAAAACAGGGTTACAATGAGCAGTTCTTC
- TRBJ2-7 TRBV3-1/TRBV3-2 16 - CASSPGTLSLTYEQYF TGTGCCAGCAGCCCTGGGACCCTATCACTTACCTACGAGCAGTACTTC
TRBD1 TRBJ1-5 TRBV29-1 14 - CSVSQGVSNQPQHF TGCAGCGTCTCCCAGGGGGTTAGCAATCAGCCCCAGCATTTT
- TRBJ1-2 TRBV3-1/TRBV3-2 14 - CASSQDTGSYGYTF TGTGCCAGCAGCCAAGATACAGGTAGCTATGGCTACACCTTC
TRBD1 TRBJ2-5 TRBV11-3 15 once CASSLETGIGGTQYF TGTGCCAGCAGCTTAGAGACAGGGATCGGTGGGACCCAGTACTTC
- TRBJ1-2 TRBV6-5 15 - CASSSPMTSYYGYTF TGTGCCAGCAGTTCCCCGATGACATCCTACTATGGCTACACCTTC
- TRBJ2-3 TRBV7-9 14 few CASSFQGSTDTQYF TGTGCCAGCAGCTTTCAGGGTTCAACAGATACGCAGTATTTT
- TRBJ2-2 TRBV4-1 15 - CASSPSYTGPGELFF TGCGCCAGCAGCCCAAGCTATACGGGGCCCGGGGAGCTGTTTTTT
- TRBJ1-2 TRBV6-5 14 once CASSYSGPSEGYTF TGTGCCAGCAGTTACTCTGGCCCTTCGGAGGGCTACACCTTC
- TRBJ1-1 TRBV5-4 17 - CASSPPGLPKLGTEAFF TGTGCCAGCAGCCCCCCCGGTCTGCCGAAGTTGGGCACTGAAGCTTTCTTT
TRBD2 TRBJ2-3 TRBV5-1 16 - CASSLLPSGSTDTQYF TGCGCCAGCAGCTTGCTCCCTAGCGGTAGCACAGATACGCAGTATTTT
TRBD1 TRBJ1-1 TRBV29-1 12 - CSGGTGRAEAFF TGCAGCGGGGGGACAGGGAGGGCTGAAGCTTTCTTT
- TRBJ2-7 TRBV5-1 15 - CASSLVRDLRGEQYF TGCGCCAGCAGCTTGGTAAGGGACCTTCGAGGCGAGCAGTACTTC
TRBD2 TRBJ2-7 TRBV6-5 15 - CASSAPSGGTYEQYF TGTGCCAGCAGCGCCCCTAGCGGGGGGACCTACGAGCAGTACTTC
TRBD2 TRBJ2-3 TRBV29-1 16 few CSVPTSGGAKTDTQYF TGCAGCGTCCCGACTAGCGGGGGGGCAAAGACAGATACGCAGTATTTT
- TRBJ2-5 TRBV30 14 - CAGYRGAVGETQYF TGTGCCGGCTACCGGGGGGCCGTCGGGGAGACCCAGTACTTC
- TRBJ1-2 TRBV30 15 - CAWSVRSTGGDGYTF TGTGCCTGGAGTGTAAGGTCCACGGGGGGTGATGGCTACACCTTC
- TRBJ2-3 TRBV6-4 18 few CASSDGATPQVSTDTQYF TGTGCCAGCAGTGACGGGGCAACCCCTCAAGTTAGCACAGATACGCAGTATTTT
- TRBJ2-1 TRBV27 13 - CASSLGPRSARFF TGTGCCAGCAGTTTAGGCCCCAGGTCGGCGAGGTTCTTC
- TRBJ1-5 TRBV6-5 15 - CAIKADLSGNQPQHF TGTGCCATAAAAGCGGACCTCTCTGGCAATCAGCCCCAGCATTTT
- TRBJ2-3 TRBV7-2 13 - CASSFTLPDTQYF TGTGCCAGCAGTTTTACCCTTCCAGATACGCAGTATTTT
- TRBJ1-3 TRBV10-2 14 - CATFLTARADTIYF TGCGCCACCTTTCTGACAGCTCGCGCGGACACCATATATTTT
TRBD1 TRBJ1-2 TRBV27 14 once CASRQTGTGGSYTF TGTGCCAGCAGACAAACCGGGACAGGGGGCAGCTACACCTTC
- TRBJ1-6 TRBV18 15 - CASSPRGDHNSPLHF TGTGCCAGCTCACCGCGGGGGGATCATAATTCACCCCTCCACTTT
TRBD1 TRBJ2-5 TRBV29-1 14 few CSVERTGGLETQYF TGCAGCGTTGAAAGGACAGGGGGTCTCGAGACCCAGTACTTC
TRBD2 TRBJ2-1 TRBV19 17 - CASRISFGTSGSYEQFF TGTGCCAGTAGGATAAGTTTCGGGACTAGCGGGAGCTATGAGCAGTTCTTC
- TRBJ2-1 TRBV7-2 14 once CASSLRSVVDEQFF TGTGCCAGCAGCTTACGTTCGGTGGTGGATGAGCAGTTCTTC
- TRBJ1-2 TRBV6-5 13 - CASSYFGEGGYTF TGTGCCAGCAGTTATTTCGGGGAGGGGGGCTACACCTTC
TRBD1 TRBJ2-1 TRBV7-2 15 - CASSPGGSSHNEQFF TGTGCCAGCAGCCCAGGGGGATCCTCCCACAATGAGCAGTTCTTC
TRBD1 TRBJ1-1 TRBV6-5 14 - CASSYSRDRGTAFF TGTGCCAGCAGTTACTCGAGGGACAGGGGTACGGCTTTCTTT
- TRBJ2-2 TRBV21-1 17 once CASSYPVYDRNTGELFF TGTGCCAGCAGCTACCCCGTCTACGACAGGAACACCGGGGAGCTGTTTTTT
- TRBJ1-2 TRBV19 15 - CASRNDARTNYGYTF TGTGCCAGTAGAAACGACGCCCGTACCAACTATGGCTACACCTTC
- TRBJ1-4 TRBV5-5 14 - CASSLVTGREKLFF TGTGCCAGCAGCTTGGTAACAGGGCGTGAAAAACTGTTTTTT
- TRBJ1-5 TRBV19 13 - CASSRDTSQPQHF TGTGCCAGTAGTCGGGACACGTCTCAGCCCCAGCATTTT
TRBD1 TRBJ1-1 TRBV18 15 - CASSFTSGQGVGAFF TGTGCCAGCTCATTTACCTCGGGACAGGGGGTTGGGGCTTTCTTT
- TRBJ2-7 TRBV12-3/TRBV12-4 13 - CASRMAAPGEQYF TGTGCCAGCAGAATGGCGGCCCCTGGTGAGCAGTACTTC
TRBD1 TRBJ1-1 TRBV6-5 15 - CASSYDRGRWTEAFF TGTGCCAGCAGTTACGACAGGGGGCGCTGGACTGAAGCTTTCTTT
- TRBJ2-4 TRBV2 14 once CASSDLLAKNIQYF TGTGCCAGCAGTGATTTATTAGCCAAAAACATTCAGTACTTC
- TRBJ2-4 TRBV10-3 14 - CAISERKFGDIQYF TGTGCCATCAGTGAGAGAAAATTCGGAGACATTCAGTACTTC
- TRBJ1-6 TRBV5-1 16 once CASKHRPTDGNSPLHF TGCGCCAGCAAACACCGACCCACGGATGGTAATTCACCCCTCCACTTT
- TRBJ2-2 TRBV7-2 15 - CASSLVASAAGELFF TGTGCCAGCAGCTTAGTAGCTAGCGCCGCCGGGGAGCTGTTTTTT
- TRBJ1-1 TRBV14 16 - CASSQVHGGKNTEAFF TGTGCCAGCAGCCAAGTCCACGGGGGGAAGAACACTGAAGCTTTCTTT
- TRBJ2-2 TRBV2 15 - CASSEFRLATGELFF TGTGCCAGCAGTGAATTCCGTCTAGCTACCGGGGAGCTGTTTTTT
TRBD2 TRBJ2-7 TRBV5-8 14 - CASSRRRTSYEQYF TGTGCCAGCAGCCGGCGACGGACTAGCTACGAGCAGTACTTC
TRBD1 TRBJ2-1 TRBV7-6 14 - CASSPRQGDNEQFF TGTGCCAGCAGCCCCCGACAGGGGGACAATGAGCAGTTCTTC
TRBD1 TRBJ1-6 TRBV7-6 16 - CASSPPTGGTRPPLHF TGTGCCAGCAGCCCCCCGACAGGGGGCACAAGACCACCCCTCCACTTT
TRBD2 TRBJ2-1 TRBV5-1 17 few CASSTGTSGGAQNEQFF TGCGCCAGCAGCACTGGGACTAGCGGGGGGGCTCAGAATGAGCAGTTCTTC